This T cell receptor beta chain is drawn from a study of response to subunit inactivated influenza vaccine. Germline V gene sequence: CDR1 SGHRS, CDR2 YFSETQ. The ends lost 0 bases at V and 6 bases at J; junction bases unmatched: 12. The CDR3 is made up of 19 amino acids. MiXCR, applied by TCRdb to the RT-PCR reads, yields one record per CDR3 protein. The sample has fewer than 750,000 distinct CDR3 sequences; approximately 14% are singletons. The chain couples TRBV5-1 to TRBJ2-3; 14 bases fit TRBD2. Material: PBMCs from blood, obtained 11 to 12 days after vaccination. The sequence came from a man aged 50 or older who received an inactivated influenza vaccine. CDR3 amino acids: CASSLVPGLAGVSTDTQYF. Here the CDR3 DNA reads TGCGCCAGCAGCTTGGTCCCGGGACTAGCGGGGGTGTCCACGGATACGCAGTATTTT.